This paragraph covers one T cell receptor (beta chain) sequence. Ligated cDNA underwent four rounds of PCR with nested alpha and beta constant region primers and SP2. TCRdb re-derived calls from the UMI-ligation and nested PCR reads in MiXCR, one entry per CDR3 protein. The sample lists approximately 37,000 distinct CDR3 sequences, 9.5% to 12% occurring once. This CDR3 is built from 14 residues. Trimming cost V 6 bases and J 3 bases; bases outside gene matches: 5. As to treatment: skin biopsy from PPD injection site in Mantoux-positive individual. TCR cDNA received a 3' ligated oligonucleotide that carried a UMI. Tuberculin skin test biopsies were taken where PPD was injected in Mantoux-positive people. This entry belongs to a study of naive and memory T cell subsets.

Sequenced material: skin, taken from a tuberculin skin test site. The receptor was isolated from an adult in good health. V and J are TRBV12-3 or TRBV12-4 and TRBJ1-2; TRBD1 matches 9 bases. The CDR3 DNA is TGTGCCAGCAGGTCGGACAGGGGTTACTATGGCTACACCTTC. It specifies CASRSDRGYYGYTF.